Below, 17 T cell receptor beta chains from the same sample are listed, as sequenced in a study of T cells in localized non-small cell lung cancer. TCRdb's copy holds only in-frame clones and misses some; the assay was immunoSEQ multiplex PCR. The top ten clones hold roughly 12% of a sample with tens of thousands of clones, around 93% of them seen once. The sequencing here drew on peripheral blood mononuclear cells, taken before any cancer treatment. Receptors originate from an older female donor with stage II lung adenocarcinoma.

The count of this clone is one. The V gene is TRBV19, the J gene TRBJ1-5; possible D gene TRBD1, 6 bases. V was pared by 6 bases and J by 5 bases, with 11 bases between. The CDR3 is 13 amino acids. CDR1 and CDR2 from the germline V gene are LNHDA and SQIVND (reference sequence). The CDR3 region is CASSGQTDQPQHF. CDR3 DNA: TGTGCCAGTAGCGGACAGACCGATCAGCCCCAGCATTTT.

J is TRBJ2-1 and V is TRBV19; D perhaps matches TRBD1 (5 bases). Trimming stripped 0 bases from V and 2 bases from J, with 8 bases between. The CDR3 is 15 residues long. The germline CDR1 and CDR2 sequences are LNHDA and SQIVND (reference sequence). The CDR3, as DNA: TGTGCCAGTAGTATAGATACAGGTGCCTACAATGAGCAGTTCTTC. This translates into CASSIDTGAYNEQFF.

The chain uses TRBV11-2 and TRBJ2-3; weak D call: TRBD2 (5 bases). Looked up from germline, CDR1 is SGHAT and CDR2 is FQNNGV. The CDR3 runs 17 residues. Trimming removed 3 bases at V and 1 base at J, with 17 bases between. CDR3 coding DNA: TGTGCCAGCAGCTTGTTGGGAAGCGGTTGGGGCACAGATACGCAGTATTTT. Encoded protein: CASSLLGSGWGTDTQYF.

This clone occurred a few times. The V and J genes are TRBV5-1 and TRBJ2-7, with 11 bases aligning to TRBD2. The CDR3 runs 14 residues. J was trimmed by 3 bases and V by 1 base; bases with no gene match: 0. The germline CDR1 and CDR2 sequences are SGHRS and YFSETQ. The CDR3 nucleotides are TGCGCCAGCAGCTTGACTAGCGGGAGCTACGAGCAGTACTTC. Translated: CASSLTSGSYEQYF. Looking up the rest from reference TRBV5-1 and TRBJ2-7 gives the full variable domain: KAGVTQTPRYLIKTRGQQVTLSCSPISGHRSVSWYQQTPGQGLQFLFEYFSETQRNKGNFPGRFSGRQFSNSRSEMNVSTLELGDSALYLCASSLTSGSYEQYFGPGTRLTVT.

The V and J genes are TRBV7-2 and TRBJ2-7; D possibly matches TRBD1 or TRBD2 (6 bases each). V was shortened by 2 bases and J by 8 bases, with 16 bases between the two germline ends. The CDR3 totals 14 residues. Germline V gene sequence: CDR1 SGHTA, CDR2 FQGNSA. The CDR3 DNA follows: TGTGCCAGCAGCTTACGGGGGCGAGTGGGGAAGCAGTACTTC. This sequence encodes CASSLRGRVGKQYF.

The chain combines TRBV5-1 with TRBJ2-7; tentatively, D is TRBD1 (6 bases). V was pared by 5 bases and J by 3 bases, with 15 bases between. Germline CDR1 and CDR2: SGHRS and YFSETQ. CDR3 length: 14 amino acids. Written as DNA, the CDR3 is TGCGCCAGCAGAGGGCAGGGGACCTTCTACGAGCAGTACTTC. Translating it yields CASRGQGTFYEQYF. Full variable domain (rest looked up from reference TRBV5-1 and TRBJ2-7): KAGVTQTPRYLIKTRGQQVTLSCSPISGHRSVSWYQQTPGQGLQFLFEYFSETQRNKGNFPGRFSGRQFSNSRSEMNVSTLELGDSALYLCASRGQGTFYEQYFGPGTRLTVT.

This chain links TRBV6-1 with TRBJ2-1, with a weak D call TRBD1 (6 bases). Germline V gives CDR1 MNHNS, CDR2 SASEGT. This CDR3 is 14 amino acids long. V was clipped by 0 bases and J by 13 bases, with 16 bases between them. The CDR3, as DNA: TGTGCCAGCAGTGAAGCGGGCTCCCCAGGGGATCAGTTCTTC. Translation: CASSEAGSPGDQFF.

The chain has TRBV30 and TRBJ2-7; D gene ambiguous. V was shortened by 2 bases and J by 9 bases, with 14 bases between the two germline ends. The CDR3 spans 12 residues. CDR1 is GTSNPN, CDR2 SVGIG, per germline (reference sequence). CDR3 bases: TGTGCCTGGAGTATAGACACTCGGCTGCAGTACTTC. The encoded protein is CAWSIDTRLQYF.

V gene TRBV2 combines with J gene TRBJ1-1, with no clear D. The CDR3 extends over 14 amino acids. The germline gives CDR1 SNHLY, CDR2 FYNNEI. Trimming pared 2 bases from V and 1 base from J, leaving 8 bases between. CDR3 coding DNA: TGTGCCAGCAGTGAAAGGACCTCGAACACTGAAGCTTTCTTT. Protein: CASSERTSNTEAFF.

V is TRBV5-4 and J is TRBJ1-2; the D gene is possibly TRBD1 (6 bases). In germline, CDR1 is SGHNT, CDR2 YYREEE (reference sequence). V lost 1 base and J 2 bases, leaving 9 bases between the germline ends. The CDR3 runs 14 residues. The CDR3 spells CASSLSGVNYGYTF. The CDR3 region has the DNA TGTGCCAGCAGCTTGTCAGGGGTAAACTATGGCTACACCTTC.

The genes are TRBV29-1 and TRBJ2-1; maybe TRBD1 (6 bases). The CDR3 spans 14 residues. Per the germline V gene, CDR1 is SQVTM and CDR2 is ANQGSEA. V was cut by 8 bases and J by 12 bases, with 26 bases left in between. The CDR3 DNA is TGCAGCTCTCTGACCGGGACAACTTCTACAGGGCAGTTCTTC. Translation gives CSSLTGTTSTGQFF.

The chain has TRBV28 and TRBJ1-5; TRBD1 is a possible D gene (6 bases). The CDR3 is made up of 15 amino acids. Between the trimmed V and J ends, which lost 5 bases and 1 base, there was a span of 12 bases. CDR1 and CDR2 (germline): MDHEN, SYDVKM. CDR3 coding DNA: TGTGCCAGCAGTCGGACAGTTGCGAGCAATCAGCCCCAGCATTTT. Its protein is CASSRTVASNQPQHF.

This chain joins TRBV18 and TRBJ2-7, with D possibly TRBD1 on 5 matching bases. V dropped 0 bases and J dropped 3 bases, with 12 bases sitting between them. CDR3 length: 15 amino acids. From germline, CDR1 is KGHSH and CDR2 LQKENI. In DNA, the CDR3 is TGTGCCAGCTCACCACCTGGGGCAGCACTCTACGAGCAGTACTTC. Translation gives CASSPPGAALYEQYF.

The chain combines TRBV6-1 with TRBJ1-4; 9 positions match TRBD1. Germline V CDR1 and CDR2: MNHNS, SASEGT. This CDR3 contains 14 residues. Losses at the gene ends were 6 bases for V and 8 bases for J; bases not matched to a gene: 7. CDR3 protein: CASRDRGGEEKLFF. For the CDR3, the DNA is TGTGCCAGCAGGGACAGGGGCGGCGAAGAAAAACTGTTTTTT.

This chain joins TRBV7-2 and TRBJ2-2, with D perhaps matching TRBD2 (5 bases). CDR1 and CDR2 (germline): SGHTA, FQGNSA. CDR3 size: 16 residues. V was trimmed by 1 base and J by 3 bases, leaving 12 bases between them. The CDR3 region is CASSLESGSYTGELFF. The CDR3 DNA sequence: TGTGCCAGCAGCTTAGAGAGCGGCAGCTACACCGGGGAGCTGTTTTTT. The full variable domain, in which reference TRBV7-2 and TRBJ2-2 provide the parts outside the CDR3, is GAGVSQSPSNKVTEKGKDVELRCDPISGHTALYWYRQSLGQGLEFLIYFQGNSAPDKSGLPSDRFSAERTGGSVSTLTIQRTQQEDSAVYLCASSLESGSYTGELFFGEGSRLTVL.

The CDR3 spells CAWSPKVGRDLYRSNQPQHF. The CDR3 DNA sequence: TGTGCCTGGAGTCCTAAGGTCGGCAGGGACCTCTACAGAAGCAATCAGCCCCAGCATTTT. The rearrangement uses TRBV30 and TRBJ1-5; perhaps TRBD1 as D (5 bases). This CDR3 comprises 20 residues. Trimming removed 2 bases from V and 1 base from J, with 27 bases in between. In germline, CDR1 is GTSNPN, CDR2 SVGIG (reference sequence).

The V gene is TRBV9, the J gene TRBJ2-7, with D unresolved. V was clipped by 0 bases and J by 3 bases, with 10 bases between them. The CDR3 loop spans 14 amino acids. Germline CDR1 reads SGDLS; CDR2 reads YYNGEE. The CDR3 DNA reads as TGTGCCAGCAGCGTAGGGAGTTTAGGCTACGAGCAGTACTTC. Its translation: CASSVGSLGYEQYF.